The clone carrying this TCR beta chain was seen more than once but under ten times. The record originates from a study of spatial heterogeneity in lung cancer. Time point meaning: blood at routine non-recurrence follow-up after resection. A unique molecular identifier was carried by every single TCR cDNA molecule. TCRdb analysed the 5' RACE reads with MiXCR anew, one entry per CDR3 protein. The top ten hold approximately 25% of the sample, which has approximately 110,000 distinct CDR3 sequences, approximately 11% seen once. The J segment lost 2 bases and the V segment lost 2 bases, leaving 5 bases of the junction unmatched. Germline-derived CDR1 and CDR2 are MNHEY and SVGEGT. This CDR3 is 16 amino acids long.

The sequences come from PBMCs, collected at follow-up. This rearrangement joins TRBV6-2 or TRBV6-3 to TRBJ2-1, with TRBD1 matching 8 bases. The clonotype comes from a female donor with early-stage non-small cell lung cancer. The CDR3 DNA reads as TGTGCCAGCAGTTACCCGACAGGGGCGGCCTACAATGAGCAGTTCTTC. The encoded protein is CASSYPTGAAYNEQFF.